This T cell receptor beta chain was sequenced in a study of blood T cell repertoires in COVID-19. Study details: There were acute and convalescent COVID-19 samples, and they came from the United States, Italy and Spain.

TCRdb's table, derived via immunoSEQ multiplex PCR, lists solely in-frame clones and lacks some. Altogether about 260,000 clones are present, 84% being singletons, with the ten largest covering 4.1%. The CDR3 loop spans 15 amino acids. Germline values: CDR1 SGHDT, CDR2 YYEEEE. Concerning this clone: The germline gene is not matched at one end of the junction; a read error may be the cause.

V usage is TRBV5-6 and J usage is TRBJ1-2; possible D gene TRBD1, 5 bases. Sequencing used PBMCs or T cells enriched from blood (not recorded which). This receptor was identified in a man younger than 40 with acute COVID-19. The CDR3 DNA reads as TGTGCCAGCAGCTTGAACATGGCGGAGGGGCCCCCGCGAGCCTTC. It is translated as CASSLNMAEGPPRAF.